This TCR beta chain comes out of a study of CD8 T cells in ankylosing spondylitis. Study outcomes and limitations: For ankylosing spondylitis blood, a TCR beta motif of 7 or 8 highly homologous variants appeared characteristic. Reportedly, matched ankylosing spondylitis synovial fluid was significantly enriched for disease-linked clones. Some motif variants had been reported before (in reactive arthritis synovial fluid and blood).

The TCR beta libraries were generated through quantitative 5'-RACE incorporating molecular barcodes. TCRdb fed the 5' RACE reads into MiXCR, producing one record per CDR3 protein. The sample contains almost 400,000 distinct CDR3 sequences, about 20% of which appear only once. V lost 3 bases and J 7 bases, leaving 12 bases between the germline ends. The CDR3 loop spans 13 amino acids. Looked up from germline, CDR1 is GTSNPN and CDR2 is SVGIG (reference sequence). In this sample, this clonotype turned up a few times. Its antigen remains unknown. Material: blood, either unsorted or a sorted T cell fraction (not recorded which). The chain links TRBV30 to TRBJ1-4; the D gene is possibly TRBD1 (6 bases). The TCR was taken from a male donor with ankylosing spondylitis. CDR3 nucleotide sequence: TGTGCCTGGAGAGCAGGGGCGACTGAAAAACTGTTTTTT. Protein: CAWRAGATEKLFF. The full variable domain, rest sourced from reference TRBV30 and TRBJ1-4, is SQTIHQWPATLVQPVGSPLSLECTVEGTSNPNLYWYRQAAGRGLQLLFYSVGIGQISSEVPQNLSASRPQDRQFILSSKKLLLSDSGFYLCAWRAGATEKLFFGSGTQLSVL.